Below, 27 T cell receptor beta chains from the same sample are listed, as sequenced in a study of OX40 agonist ivuxolimab in advanced cancers. Assay used: immunoSEQ multiplex PCR; TCRdb lists only in-frame clones, some missing. The sample lists about 58,000 clones, roughly nine tenths seen once, with 3% to 4.5% in the top ten. The sample in question was CD4+ or CD8+ T cells sorted from blood, obtained in a trial of the OX40 agonist ivuxolimab. These receptor sequences come from an adult with an advanced solid tumor such as melanoma, head and neck, liver or kidney cancer.

The chain employs TRBV15 and TRBJ2-3; TRBD2 matches at 12 bases. This CDR3 is built from 15 residues. Germline V lookup: CDR1 LNHNV, CDR2 YYDKDF (reference sequence). V shed 4 bases and J 4 bases; nucleotides not matched to a gene: 3. DNA of the CDR3: TGTGCCACCAGCACGACTAGCGGGGGCCCAGATACGCAGTATTTT. It translates to CATSTTSGGPDTQYF.

This chain joins TRBV5-1 and TRBJ2-4, with 9 positions matching TRBD1. The CDR3 runs to 14 residues. The V and J ends lost 3 bases and 8 bases, in that order; junction bases with no gene match: 6. Germline values: CDR1 SGHRS, CDR2 YFSETQ. The CDR3 DNA reads as TGCGCCAGCAGCTATACAGGGGGCGAGGACATTCAGTACTTC. Its translation: CASSYTGGEDIQYF.

This chain connects TRBV19 to TRBJ2-1; 13 positions match TRBD2. Trimming cost V 10 bases and J 2 bases; bases outside gene matches: 5. This CDR3 is 15 amino acids long. Germline-derived CDR1 and CDR2 are LNHDA and SQIVND (reference sequence). The CDR3 region is CATQLAGGPYNEQFF. In DNA, the CDR3 is TGTGCCACCCAACTAGCGGGAGGGCCCTACAATGAGCAGTTCTTC.

The chain's CDR3 is CASSWTGGSETQYF. For the CDR3, the DNA is TGTGCCAGCAGCTGGACAGGGGGCTCGGAGACCCAGTACTTC. The gene calls are TRBV7-3 and TRBJ2-5, with TRBD1 identical over 11 bases. The CDR3 extends over 14 amino acids. Germline V gene lookup returns CDR1 SGHTA and CDR2 FQGTGA. With 4 bases clipped from V and 5 bases from J, the junction kept 3 bases outside the gene matches.

V usage is TRBV10-3 and J usage is TRBJ2-1, with D hard to call. The CDR3 covers 14 residues. From germline, CDR1 is ENHRY and CDR2 SYGVKD. Trimming stripped 3 bases from V and 0 bases from J, with 6 bases between. The CDR3 region has the DNA TGTGCCATCAGTGATGGCTCCTCCTACAATGAGCAGTTCTTC. Its translation is CAISDGSSYNEQFF.

The genes are TRBV6-1 and TRBJ2-7; tentatively, D is TRBD1 (5 bases). CDR3 size: 11 residues. Trimming pared 8 bases from V and 4 bases from J, leaving 9 bases between. From germline, CDR1 is MNHNS and CDR2 SASEGT. CDR3 bases: TGTGCCAGCCCGAAGGGGTACGAGCAGTACTTC. Its protein is CASPKGYEQYF.

The rearrangement links TRBV28 to TRBJ2-1, with 10 bases that match TRBD2. Trimming took 4 bases from V and 3 from J; bases not matched to a gene: 12. There are 18 residues in the CDR3. Germline CDR1 is MDHEN and CDR2 is SYDVKM. The CDR3 nucleotides read TGTGCCAGCAGTTCCCAAGCCCAGTCTAGCGGGAGCTACAATGAGCAGTTCTTC. Its protein product is CASSSQAQSSGSYNEQFF. Supplemented by reference TRBV28 and TRBJ2-1, the full variable domain reads DVKVTQSSRYLVKRTGEKVFLECVQDMDHENMFWYRQDPGLGLRLIYFSYDVKMKEKGDIPEGYSVSREKKERFSLILESASTNQTSMYLCASSSQAQSSGSYNEQFFGPGTRLTVL.

This clone was seen a few times. This rearrangement joins TRBV18 to TRBJ2-7; 12 bases agree with TRBD2. This CDR3 region has 15 residues. The J segment lost 4 bases and the V segment lost 1 base, leaving 2 bases of the junction unmatched. Germline V gene lookup returns CDR1 KGHSH and CDR2 LQKENI. The CDR3 loop is CASSPLTSGRYEQYF. CDR3 coding DNA: TGTGCCAGCTCACCACTGACTAGCGGGAGATACGAGCAGTACTTC.

The J gene is TRBJ2-2, the V gene TRBV27; no definite D call. Germline loops: CDR1 MNHEY, CDR2 SMNVEV (reference sequence). The CDR3 sequence is 14 residues long. Trimming removed 3 bases at V and 5 bases at J, with 10 bases between. Written as DNA, the CDR3 is TGTGCCAGCAGTTTTAATTCGAGGACCGGGGAGCTGTTTTTT. Translating gives CASSFNSRTGELFF.

The chain recombines TRBV27 with TRBJ2-1; 8 positions match TRBD2. V dropped 7 bases and J dropped 3; count of bases not matched to a gene: 2. The CDR3 runs to 13 residues. CDR1 and CDR2 (germline): MNHEY, SMNVEV (reference sequence). The CDR3 loop is CASTTSGYNEQFF. For the CDR3, the DNA is TGTGCCAGCACCACTAGCGGCTACAATGAGCAGTTCTTC.

The chain uses TRBV11-3 and TRBJ2-1; TRBD2 is a possible D gene (7 bases). The length of the CDR3 is 14 residues. The germline CDR1 and CDR2 sequences are SGHNT and YENEEA. V was shortened by 5 bases and J by 6 bases, with 14 bases between the two germline ends. The CDR3 region has the DNA TGTGCCAGCAGCCAACAGGGAGGGGGCAATGAGCAGTTCTTC. Its protein product is CASSQQGGGNEQFF.

V usage is TRBV27 and J usage is TRBJ2-7; the D gene is possibly TRBD1 (5 bases). Germline V gene data show CDR1 as MNHEY and CDR2 as SMNVEV (reference sequence). V shed 5 bases and J shed 0 bases, with 8 bases lying between them. This CDR3 contains 13 residues. As DNA, the CDR3 is TGTGCCAGCAGTGAGCAGGGCTCCTACGAGCAGTACTTC. Amino acid sequence: CASSEQGSYEQYF.

The chain recombines TRBV4-1 with TRBJ2-7, with 7 bases matching TRBD2. The CDR3 contains 15 residues. V was clipped by 2 bases and J by 0 bases; unmatched bases: 4. In germline, CDR1 is MGHRA, CDR2 YSYEKL. The DNA of the CDR3 is TGCGCCAGCAGCCAACGACTAGCAGACTCCTACGAGCAGTACTTC. Translating gives CASSQRLADSYEQYF.

This clone has just a few counts. The chain carries TRBV7-2 and TRBJ1-5; D is unresolved. There are 13 residues in the CDR3. Germline CDR1 reads SGHTA; CDR2 reads FQGNSA. Trimming took 2 bases from V and 5 from J, leaving 7 bases between them. DNA of the CDR3: TGTGCCAGCAGCTTATGGAGGGATCAGCCCCAGCATTTT. This sequence encodes CASSLWRDQPQHF.

This clone was detected only once. This chain uses TRBV7-2 with TRBJ2-5, with TRBD2 matching over 13 bases. There are 16 residues in the CDR3. The V gene end was trimmed by 6 bases and the J gene end by 5 bases; junction bases not matched to a gene: 9. Germline V gives CDR1 SGHTA, CDR2 FQGNSA. CDR3 region: CASSPGLAGVLETQYF. CDR3 nucleotide sequence: TGTGCCAGCAGTCCCGGACTAGCGGGAGTGTTGGAGACCCAGTACTTC.

This chain connects TRBV29-1 to TRBJ2-1; D is perhaps TRBD1 (6 bases). CDR1 SQVTM and CDR2 ANQGSEA come from the germline V gene. This CDR3 region has 14 residues. V lost 3 bases and J lost 6, with 15 bases in between. The DNA of the CDR3 is TGCAGCGTTGAGGAACAGGGATTAGGCAATGAGCAGTTCTTC. Translated, it gives CSVEEQGLGNEQFF.

The chain uses TRBV19 and TRBJ2-7; D is unresolved. The CDR3 sequence is 14 residues long. Trimming cost V 0 bases and J 1 base, with 7 bases left between them. The germline V gene encodes CDR1 LNHDA and CDR2 SQIVND (reference sequence). This CDR3 is CASSIDQSSYEQYF. The CDR3 coding sequence is TGTGCCAGTAGTATAGATCAGTCTTCCTACGAGCAGTACTTC.

This chain joins TRBV28 and TRBJ2-5, with 7 nucleotides matching TRBD1. V lost 3 bases to trimming and J lost 0 bases; unmatched junction nucleotides: 4. The CDR3 is 15 amino acids. Germline assignment: CDR1 MDHEN and CDR2 SYDVKM. CDR3 sequence reads: CASSFFGTDQETQYF. CDR3 bases: TGTGCCAGCAGTTTTTTCGGGACAGACCAAGAGACCCAGTACTTC.

This clone was seen only once. The chain uses TRBV7-9 and TRBJ1-3; no definite D call. V was shortened by 5 bases and J by 6 bases, with 20 bases between the two germline ends. The CDR3 runs 16 residues. Germline assignment: CDR1 SEHNR and CDR2 FQNEAQ (reference sequence). CDR3: CASSPSTGFFINTIYF. The CDR3 nucleotides read TGTGCCAGCAGCCCCAGCACGGGTTTCTTTATAAACACCATATATTTT.

The rearrangement joins TRBV7-9 to TRBJ2-5; 7 positions agree with TRBD2. V was clipped by 1 base and J by 10 bases; unmatched bases: 6. Per germline, CDR1 SEHNR and CDR2 FQNEAQ (reference sequence). This CDR3 is 13 amino acids long. The CDR3 region is CASSLEGGLGQYF. CDR3 nucleotide sequence: TGTGCCAGCAGCTTAGAGGGAGGGCTCGGCCAGTACTTC.

This sequence joins TRBV19 and TRBJ1-2; D possibly corresponds to TRBD1 (6 bases). Per germline, CDR1 LNHDA and CDR2 SQIVND (reference sequence). V lost 4 bases to trimming and J lost 2 bases, with 14 bases between them. This CDR3 spans 15 amino acids. The CDR3 sequence is CASSTADTGNYGYTF. CDR3 nucleotide sequence: TGTGCCAGTAGTACAGCCGATACAGGGAACTATGGCTACACCTTC.

The chain links TRBV21-1 to TRBJ2-1. TRBV21-1 constitutes a pseudogene. This CDR3 has 18 residues. CDR3 loop: CASSKVAFRVPPYNEQFF. The CDR3 nucleotides are TGTGCCAGCAGCAAAGTAGCGTTCAGGGTTCCCCCCTACAATGAGCAGTTCTTC.

This clone was observed a single time. V gene TRBV11-3 combines with J gene TRBJ2-5, with D tentatively TRBD2 (5 bases). The germline V gene has CDR1 SGHNT and CDR2 YENEEA. The CDR3 length is 13 residues. V gave up 5 bases and J gave up 5 bases, with 12 bases separating them. For the CDR3, the DNA is TGTGCCAGCAGCCTGGACTTTTTGGAGACCCAGTACTTC. Its translation: CASSLDFLETQYF.

CDR3 protein: CASSSSSGTSISYEQYF. The DNA of the CDR3 is TGTGCCAGCAGCTCGTCCTCCGGGACTAGCATTTCCTACGAGCAGTACTTC. The chain carries TRBV5-6 and TRBJ2-7; 9 bases match TRBD2. CDR3 size: 17 residues. Germline V CDR1 and CDR2: SGHDT, YYEEEE. V trimming: 3 bases; J trimming: 1 base; junction bases outside the gene matches: 11.

This sequence joins TRBV5-1 and TRBJ2-1; 7 nucleotides match TRBD2. Germline-derived CDR1 and CDR2 are SGHRS and YFSETQ. Trimming cost V 0 bases and J 6 bases; bases outside gene matches: 3. This CDR3 has 14 residues. CDR3 nucleotides: TGCGCCAGCAGCTTGGCGGGGAGGGTCAATGAGCAGTTCTTC. Amino acid sequence: CASSLAGRVNEQFF.

This clone was picked up one time. J is TRBJ2-5 and V is TRBV28; 9 bases agree with TRBD1. V shed 7 bases and J 4 bases; nucleotides not matched to a gene: 4. The CDR3 runs 13 residues. The germline gives CDR1 MDHEN, CDR2 SYDVKM. CDR3 amino acids: CASNHRGRETQYF. The CDR3 bases are TGTGCCAGCAACCACAGGGGGCGAGAGACCCAGTACTTC.

This clone is a singleton in its sample. The chain has TRBV21-1 and TRBJ2-7; the D call TRBD2 from the table was never checked on the DNA. TRBV21-1 is marked as a pseudogene. The CDR3 sequence is 15 residues long. CDR3 loop: CASSSPRDWSYEQYF. As DNA, the CDR3 is TGTGCCAGCAGTTCCCCCAGGGACTGGTCCTACGAGCAGTACTTC.